This T cell receptor (beta chain) was identified in a study of Ad26.COV2.S vaccination and SARS-CoV-2 variants. Whole-study context: As a participant in COV1001, the donor was in the Ad26.COV2.S trial arm. Study conclusions and caveats: Vaccine and placebo groups showed comparable non-spike TCR breadth.

Of note for this clone: Its antigen is not identified.

The treatment denotes: around 19 received Ad26.COV2.S at low or high dose, single or two shots; roughly 5 received placebo; per-sample allocation not given. Sampling took place 63 days after the first vaccine or placebo injection. The donor's status was that of an adult aged 18-55 years in Boston. Sequencing used immunoSEQ multiplex PCR; TCRdb keeps in-frame clones, though not all of them. Of about 410,000 clones listed, approximately 90% are singletons. Trimming cost V 6 bases and J 5 bases; bases outside gene matches: 8. The CDR3 extends over 15 amino acids. The V gene's germline CDR1 is MNHEY and CDR2 SVGAGI.

The chain has TRBV6-5 and TRBJ1-5, with TRBD1 matching 9 bases. The sample here was peripheral blood, taken in a trial of Ad26.COV2.S vaccine versus placebo. The sequence was obtained from a person aged 18 to 59 who received the Ad26.COV2.S COVID-19 vaccine or a placebo. CDR3 nucleotide sequence: TGTGCCAGCAGCGTCGGGACAGGGTCGTATCAGCCCCAGCATTTT. It is translated as CASSVGTGSYQPQHF.